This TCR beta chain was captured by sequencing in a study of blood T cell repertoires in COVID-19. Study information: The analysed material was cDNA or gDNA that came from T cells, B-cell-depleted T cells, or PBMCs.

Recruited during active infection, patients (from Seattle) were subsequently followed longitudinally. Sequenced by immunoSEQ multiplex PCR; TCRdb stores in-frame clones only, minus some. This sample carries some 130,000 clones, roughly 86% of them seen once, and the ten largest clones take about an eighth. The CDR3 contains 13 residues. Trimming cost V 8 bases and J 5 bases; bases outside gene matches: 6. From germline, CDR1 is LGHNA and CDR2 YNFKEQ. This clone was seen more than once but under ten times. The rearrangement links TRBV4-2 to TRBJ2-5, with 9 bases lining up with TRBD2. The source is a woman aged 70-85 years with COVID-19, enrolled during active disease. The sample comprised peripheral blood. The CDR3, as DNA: TGTGCCAGCTCAACAGGACTAGCGGAGACCCAGTACTTC. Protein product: CASSTGLAETQYF.